This T cell receptor (beta chain) was recorded in a study of regulatory T cells in long-lasting Graves disease (dated by TCRdb to about 2021). Some background on the complete study: Newly diagnosed Graves' disease patients had taken antithyroid drugs for less than 3 months. The study was registered as a clinical trial and conducted in China. A total of roughly 33 samples underwent TCR sequencing: about 13 from persistent and approximately 20 from newly diagnosed Graves' disease patients. Peripheral blood TCR sequencing and RNA sequencing compared persistent Graves' disease patients with newly diagnosed Graves' disease patients. The research as a whole found: Only peripheral blood was studied, because thyroid tissue, the primary lesion, was inaccessible. Only the TCR beta chain was sequenced and analyzed. Preferential use of TRBV28, TRBJ1-2 and TRBJ2-5 was observed in persistent disease, whereas TRBV20-1 and TRBJ2-1 were favored in newly diagnosed disease. Lower TCR Shannon entropy and fewer highly expanded clones were observed in persistent Graves' disease patients than in newly diagnosed patients, which suggested clonal expansion. Persistent patients shared more public clonotypes among themselves (around 2,500) than newly diagnosed patients did (approximately 870). The authors acknowledged the small sample size as a limitation that may reduce accuracy.

This clonotype was counted at least ten times. The antigen it recognizes is unknown. No quality values exist for individual bases; no much larger clone is one base distant. The library was built by means of multiplex PCR. Sequencing was performed on an Illumina HiSeq 4000. TCR beta libraries were built with iRepertoire HTBI primers and Arm-PCR amplification of CDR3 regions. Before sequencing, the PCR products underwent gel purification. In the source study's methods: Across samples, roughly 60 TRBV and approximately 15 TRBJ segments were identified and used for gene usage analysis of CDR3 amino acid clonotypes. Filtered high-quality paired reads were merged into contigs using COPE and FqMerger. BLAST was used to align contigs to IMGT TRBV, TRBD and TRBJ reference genes, and CDR3 was defined according to IMGT. Highly expanded clones were defined as clonotypes with a frequency above 0.1%. Shannon entropy was used to measure repertoire diversity, and the Gini coefficient was used to measure V-J evenness. A clonotype was considered public if more than one individual shared it. The raw public data were reprocessed by TCRdb itself: fastp quality trimming at Q25, MiXCR clonotype calling, in-frame beta chains only. When rows share a CDR3 protein, they turn into one entry using the most common DNA and genes. TCRdb, not the authors, supplied the V and J calls. Within this sample are 350,000 to 550,000 distinct CDR3 sequences, with around 15% of them counted one time only. More than 15% of the sample comes from the top ten.

The CDR3 sequence holds 15 residues, the cysteine and phenylalanine included. Kept here is only the CDR3 DNA, which spans 45 bases and is read in frame from base 1. The germline V gene sets CDR1 to SGHAT and CDR2 to FQNNGV. V trim: 1 base; J trim: 2 bases; unmatched bases: 4. Interpreted using the paper, the time point label stands for: newly diagnosed GD, antithyroid drugs for less than 3 months. For both TCR sequencing and RNA sequencing, RNA was extracted from PBMCs using TRIzol. The diagnosis of Graves' disease followed American Thyroid Association guidelines. Patients were recruited from an endocrinology department in Xi'an, China. Each patient gave 9 to 10 milliliters of peripheral blood, collected in an EDTA anticoagulant tube. Ficoll Paque Plus density gradient separation was used to isolate PBMCs, and no further T cell sorting was performed. RNA quality was checked with an Agilent 2100 Bioanalyzer and agarose gel, and concentration with a NanoDrop 2000.

This sample also appeared in a second study, on T cells in Graves' hyperthyroidism and ophthalmopathy. In that second paper, the authors write: Stable Graves' hyperthyroidism was defined as the absence of progression to ophthalmopathy over 18 months of follow-up. Hyperthyroidism patients were aged 18 to 65 years and newly diagnosed, with disease duration of less than 2 months. Exclusion was applied to patients with uncontrolled infections, other autoimmune diseases, pregnancy or lactation. Diagnoses relied on clinical symptoms, serum thyroxine and TRAb, thyroid ultrasound and orbital computed tomography. The TCR CDR3 was subjected to a first round of RT-PCR using the HTBI primer set and the Qiagen OneStep RT-PCR kit. Blood samples also contained most of the expanded thyroid clonotypes (frequency above 0.001), which suggests that blood repertoires may reflect thyroid immune responses. A 13 V-J signature model separated ophthalmopathy from stable hyperthyroidism, with about 88% sensitivity and about 81% specificity in cross-validation and 80%/75% in testing. During validation, the model predicted progression to ophthalmopathy a median of about 6.3 months ahead of onset, with 70.59% sensitivity and about 75% specificity. TCR V-J signatures able to tell the groups apart were searched for in a discovery cohort of 90 to 100 patients, of whom approximately 40 had Graves' ophthalmopathy and roughly 59 had stable Graves' hyperthyroidism. Prospective prediction of ophthalmopathy was tested in an independent validation cohort of 18 to 20 hyperthyroidism patients and around 16 patients who later progressed to ophthalmopathy. The approximately 98 discovery patients were randomly divided into training and test sets at a 7:3 ratio. Thyroid tissue and blood T-cell repertoires from six Graves' hyperthyroidism patients were also compared in the study. After blood sampling, hyperthyroidism patients were treated with methimazole at a starting dose of 30 mg daily, and ophthalmopathy patients were treated with high-dose intravenous methylprednisolone. Libraries were constructed in a second round of multiplex PCR, after which size selection and purification were performed. Libraries were sequenced paired-end with 100 bp reads on an Illumina HiSeq2000. Raw data were processed with SOAPnuke, discarding reads with adapters, uncalled bases, mean Phred below 15, or no exact constant-primer or identifier match. High-quality paired reads were merged with COPE v1.2.5, and unique nucleotide sequences were defined as clonotypes. MiTCR v1.1 was used to align the clonotypes against IMGT TRBV, TRBD and TRBJ reference segments. The analysis was restricted to V-J combinations with a frequency above 0.0001, which together covered over 99% of the repertoires. The TCS score was defined as the ratio of F50 (clonal expansion) to E x V (chaos), calculated using BLOSUM62-based TCRdist between CDR3 peptides within each V-J. Welch's t-statistics and random forest reduced around 550 V-J features to under 15, which were used in a naive Bayes classifier (R e1071). No statistical method was used to fix the sample size in advance, and group allocation was not hidden from the investigators. The paper reports TCR Vbeta CDR3 sequencing of approximately 140 peripheral blood samples: some 41 ophthalmopathy, roughly 74 hyperthyroidism and 17 progressor patients.

The chain is made from TRBV11-2 and TRBJ2-5; 7 bases in between match TRBD1. The sequence came from a woman aged 45-60 years with Graves disease. Donor details come from another sample of the same person, matched by shared clones. The sequencing here drew on peripheral blood mononuclear cells (PBMCs), taken at new diagnosis, from a patient treated with antithyroid drugs. CDR3 protein: CASSLGWDSQETQYF. The DNA sequence reads TGTGCCAGCAGCTTAGGCTGGGACAGTCAAGAGACCCAGTACTTC.